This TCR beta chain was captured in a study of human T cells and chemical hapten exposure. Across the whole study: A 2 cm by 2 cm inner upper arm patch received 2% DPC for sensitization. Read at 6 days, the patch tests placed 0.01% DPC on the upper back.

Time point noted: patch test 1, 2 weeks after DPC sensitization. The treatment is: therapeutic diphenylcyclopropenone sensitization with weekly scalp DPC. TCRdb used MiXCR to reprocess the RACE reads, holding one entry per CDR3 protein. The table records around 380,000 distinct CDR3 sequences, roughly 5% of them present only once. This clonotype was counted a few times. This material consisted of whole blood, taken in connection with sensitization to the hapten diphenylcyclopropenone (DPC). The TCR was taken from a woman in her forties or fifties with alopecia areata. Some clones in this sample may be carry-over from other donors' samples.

CDR3 nucleotides: TGCAGCGTTGAAGAATATAGGGGAAAGTACTTC. Translated: CSVEEYRGKYF. The chain links TRBV29-1 to TRBJ2-7; a weak D match, TRBD1 (5 bases). This CDR3 spans 11 amino acids. Germline CDR1 and CDR2: SQVTM and ANQGSEA. The V and J ends lost 0 bases and 11 bases respectively, with 11 bases between them.